Sequencing of this T cell receptor (beta chain) was carried out in a study of monozygotic twins with inflammatory bowel disease. The study, taken as a whole, reports: Healthy co-twins exceeded IBD patients in TCRbeta diversity as measured by inverse Simpson. Twins with IBD had fewer clonotypes in common with others than healthy twins, particularly during disease activity.

Investigators made cDNA in eight separate reactions per sample. For each CDR3 protein, TCRdb gives one entry from its re-call of the 5' RACE reads, without DNA. Across 400,000 to 500,000 distinct CDR3 sequences, the top ten clones capture roughly 2.5% of the sample. As to this clonotype: Its antigen is not identified.

Germline values: CDR1 WSHSY, CDR2 SAAADI. The CDR3 is 13 residues long. The chain carries TRBV10-2 and TRBJ1-2. This receptor was obtained from a human donor with ulcerative colitis or Crohn's disease, or a healthy co-twin of an affected twin (not recorded which). The sample consisted of blood. The CDR3: CASSDDRLYGYTF.